These 25 T cell receptor beta chains were sequenced from one sample in a study of shared clonotypes between healthy human individuals. Data came from immunoSEQ multiplex PCR; TCRdb stores just in-frame clones and leaves some out. This sample has just over 2,000,000 clones, with around 95% found just once. Sequenced: naive CD4+ T cells sorted from blood. Subset denoted: CD45RA+ positively selected. These receptors came from a young man in good health.

In the case of this clone: This specimen includes other DNA sequences encoding the same CDR3. The CDR3 loop reads CASSNRGDGYTF. CDR3 in DNA: TGTGCCAGCAGCAACAGGGGGGATGGCTACACCTTC. J is TRBJ1-2 and V is TRBV6-5; 8 nucleotides match TRBD1. The CDR3 totals 12 residues. Trimming at V came to 6 bases and at J to 6 bases, leaving 3 bases not matched to a gene. CDR1 is MNHEY and CDR2 is SVGAGI in the germline V gene.

The gene calls are TRBV7-9 and TRBJ2-1; D unresolved. With 4 bases removed from V and 8 bases from J, the gap between germline ends came to 12 bases. CDR3 length: 13 residues. The germline CDR1 and CDR2 sequences are SEHNR and FQNEAQ (reference sequence). The CDR3 loop reads CASSSRAGYEQFF. The CDR3 region has the DNA TGTGCCAGCAGCTCTAGAGCCGGCTATGAGCAGTTCTTC.

A single count supports this clone. V gene TRBV30 combines with J gene TRBJ2-5; no reliable D call. The CDR3 is made up of 14 amino acids. Germline V gene lookup returns CDR1 GTSNPN and CDR2 SVGIG (reference sequence). Deletions cut 3 bases from V and 5 bases from J, with 16 bases between. This CDR3 is CAWRKGPVLETQYF. As DNA, the CDR3 is TGTGCCTGGAGAAAGGGTCCGGTTTTGGAGACCCAGTACTTC.

In this sample, this clone turned up once. V usage is TRBV15 and J usage is TRBJ1-1; 8 bases match TRBD1. The CDR3 runs 18 residues. With 0 bases clipped from V and 0 bases from J, the junction kept 9 bases outside the gene matches. CDR1 is LNHNV, CDR2 YYDKDF, per germline (reference sequence). The CDR3: CATSRDVGTGKMNTEAFF. As DNA, the CDR3 is TGTGCCACCAGCAGAGATGTGGGGACAGGAAAGATGAACACTGAAGCTTTCTTT.

The chain joins TRBV5-1 to TRBJ2-1, with 7 bases lining up with TRBD1. CDR1 and CDR2 (germline): SGHRS, YFSETQ. Germline trimming cut 5 bases from V and 4 bases from J; bases unmatched to any gene: 6. The length of the CDR3 is 14 residues. DNA for the CDR3: TGCGCCAGCAGTCCCCAGGGGGTTTACAATGAGCAGTTCTTC. Translation gives CASSPQGVYNEQFF.

The gene calls are TRBV2 and TRBJ2-2; no definite D call. V was cut by 3 bases and J by 1 base, with 6 bases left in between. Germline V gene data show CDR1 as SNHLY and CDR2 as FYNNEI. This CDR3 is 14 amino acids long. The CDR3 DNA reads as TGTGCCAGCAGTGAGTTGCAGAACACCGGGGAGCTGTTTTTT. It is translated as CASSELQNTGELFF.

In this sample, this clone turned up once. The chain employs TRBV6-5 and TRBJ1-1, with 7 bases identical to TRBD1. V was clipped by 5 bases and J by 10 bases; unmatched bases: 13. The V gene's germline CDR1 is MNHEY and CDR2 SVGAGI. CDR3 length equals 14 residues. This CDR3 is CASSPPTDRVGAFF. CDR3 DNA: TGTGCCAGCAGTCCCCCTACTGACAGGGTTGGAGCTTTCTTT.

Only one count was recorded for this clone. The chain has TRBV4-1 and TRBJ2-2, with a tentative D call TRBD1 (6 bases). CDR1 and CDR2 (germline): MGHRA, YSYEKL. The V end was cut by 0 bases, the J end by 4 bases, with 9 bases between. The CDR3 is 15 residues long. The CDR3 region is CASSQEGTSTGELFF. In DNA form, the CDR3 reads TGCGCCAGCAGCCAAGAAGGGACAAGCACCGGGGAGCTGTTTTTT.

This clone was picked up one time. This chain joins TRBV7-3 and TRBJ2-1; tentative D call: TRBD2 (5 bases). The CDR3 totals 12 residues. The V gene lost 5 bases and the J gene lost 8 bases, with 10 bases spanning the gap. CDR1 is SGHTA, CDR2 FQGTGA, per germline. The CDR3 loop is CASSQAGYEQFF. Written as DNA, the CDR3 is TGTGCCAGCAGCCAGGCGGGTTATGAGCAGTTCTTC.

In the case of this clone: Other DNA sequences in the sample encode the same CDR3. CDR3 DNA: TGTGCCAGCAGCTTGGGGCTGAGCAATCAGCCCCAGCATTTT. It codes for CASSLGLSNQPQHF. The J gene is TRBJ1-5, the V gene TRBV5-6, with D unclear. V was pared by 0 bases and J by 1 base, with 5 bases between. Germline loops: CDR1 SGHDT, CDR2 YYEEEE. This CDR3 spans 14 amino acids.

V gene TRBV7-9 combines with J gene TRBJ1-4; D gene unclear. Germline V gene data show CDR1 as SEHNR and CDR2 as FQNEAQ (reference sequence). The CDR3 extends over 13 amino acids. V was pared by 5 bases and J by 7 bases, with 11 bases between. The CDR3 here is CASSPPAGEKLFF. In DNA form, the CDR3 reads TGTGCCAGCAGCCCGCCGGCGGGTGAAAAACTGTTTTTT.

The gene calls are TRBV7-2 and TRBJ1-2; no clear D. Deletions cut 1 base from V and 2 bases from J, with 8 bases between. The CDR3 length is 14 residues. Looked up from germline, CDR1 is SGHTA and CDR2 is FQGNSA. The CDR3 loop is CASSLGGDNYGYTF. CDR3 bases: TGTGCCAGCAGCTTAGGGGGAGACAACTATGGCTACACCTTC.

The rearrangement joins TRBV30 to TRBJ2-5; 11 nucleotides line up with TRBD2. The CDR3 covers 16 residues. Germline CDR1 GTSNPN, CDR2 SVGIG (reference sequence). Trimming cost V 2 bases and J 1 base; bases outside gene matches: 6. CDR3 sequence reads: CAWSTALAGGQETQYF. Written as DNA, the CDR3 is TGTGCCTGGAGTACCGCTCTAGCGGGAGGCCAAGAGACCCAGTACTTC. The entire variable domain, with the rest obtained from reference TRBV30 and TRBJ2-5, is as follows: SQTIHQWPATLVQPVGSPLSLECTVEGTSNPNLYWYRQAAGRGLQLLFYSVGIGQISSEVPQNLSASRPQDRQFILSSKKLLLSDSGFYLCAWSTALAGGQETQYFGPGTRLLVL.

The V and J genes are TRBV5-1 and TRBJ2-7; 12 bases agree with TRBD2. J was trimmed by 6 bases and V by 4 bases; bases with no gene match: 5. This CDR3 has 14 amino acids. Germline V gene sequence: CDR1 SGHRS, CDR2 YFSETQ. The chain's CDR3 is CASSPGLAGIEQYF. As DNA, the CDR3 is TGCGCCAGCAGCCCTGGACTAGCGGGGATCGAGCAGTACTTC.

V usage is TRBV18 and J usage is TRBJ1-2; D is perhaps TRBD1 (6 bases). CDR3 size: 14 residues. Germline V gene lookup returns CDR1 KGHSH and CDR2 LQKENI. The V end was cut by 0 bases, the J end by 5 bases, with 10 bases between. CDR3 DNA sequence: TGTGCCAGCTCACCACCTGGGGGGCCTTATGGCTACACCTTC. As protein: CASSPPGGPYGYTF.

The gene calls are TRBV5-1 and TRBJ2-3; weak D call: TRBD2 (6 bases). Germline CDR1 reads SGHRS; CDR2 reads YFSETQ. The CDR3 is made up of 14 amino acids. The V and J ends lost 1 base and 1 base respectively, with 7 bases between them. CDR3 in amino acids: CASSLWRGTDTQYF. As DNA, the CDR3 is TGCGCCAGCAGCTTGTGGAGGGGCACAGATACGCAGTATTTT. Using reference TRBV5-1 and TRBJ2-3 for the parts outside the CDR3, the full variable domain is KAGVTQTPRYLIKTRGQQVTLSCSPISGHRSVSWYQQTPGQGLQFLFEYFSETQRNKGNFPGRFSGRQFSNSRSEMNVSTLELGDSALYLCASSLWRGTDTQYFGPGTRLTVL.

The rearrangement joins TRBV5-4 to TRBJ2-2, with D unresolved. This CDR3 is built from 14 residues. Trimming cost V 3 bases and J 4 bases, with 10 bases left between them. In germline, CDR1 is SGHNT, CDR2 YYREEE (reference sequence). Here the CDR3 reads CASSSKGGTGELFF. In nucleotides, the CDR3 is TGTGCCAGCAGCTCCAAGGGTGGCACCGGGGAGCTGTTTTTT.

The CDR3 DNA reads TGTGCCAGCAGCCCACCCGGGTTCGAGGAAGCTTTCTTT. As protein: CASSPPGFEEAFF. The chain couples TRBV7-2 to TRBJ1-1; D remains unclear. V was pared by 5 bases and J by 8 bases, with 15 bases between. The CDR3 has 13 amino acids. Germline values: CDR1 SGHTA, CDR2 FQGNSA.

The V and J genes are TRBV27 and TRBJ1-5; the D is unclear. There are 12 residues in the CDR3. In germline, CDR1 is MNHEY, CDR2 SMNVEV (reference sequence). The V end was cut by 3 bases, the J end by 6 bases, with 6 bases between. The CDR3 is CASSLGSQPQHF. Written as DNA, the CDR3 is TGTGCCAGCAGTTTGGGGAGTCAGCCCCAGCATTTT.

The table lists this clone with a count of one. The V and J genes are TRBV6-5 and TRBJ1-1, with a tentative D call TRBD1 (6 bases). Between the trimmed V and J ends, which lost 6 bases and 3 bases, there was a span of 17 bases. The CDR3 sequence is 15 residues long. Germline CDR1 reads MNHEY; CDR2 reads SVGAGI. Written as DNA, the CDR3 is TGTGCCAGCAGCTCGAAGAAAGGGGGGCACACTGAAGCTTTCTTT. This gives the protein CASSSKKGGHTEAFF.

The rearrangement uses TRBV18 and TRBJ2-5, with D tentatively TRBD2 (5 bases). Germline CDR1 reads KGHSH; CDR2 reads LQKENI. Trimming took off 4 bases at V and 3 bases at J, with 9 bases between the two ends. The CDR3 loop spans 13 amino acids. The CDR3 DNA follows: TGTGCCAGCTCACGGGGTAGCGAAGAGACCCAGTACTTC. This encodes CASSRGSEETQYF.

The DNA of the CDR3 is TGTGCCAGCAGCCCGGCCGAGACCCAGTACTTC. Translating gives CASSPAETQYF. The rearrangement joins TRBV5-7 to TRBJ2-5; unclear D gene. TRBV5-7 is flagged as an ORF with uncertain function. Deletions cut 4 bases from V and 5 bases from J, with 6 bases between. The CDR3 totals 11 residues.

This clone has more than one count but fewer than ten. Other DNA variants within this sample encode the same CDR3. The chain uses TRBV5-1 and TRBJ1-6; unclear D gene. The germline V gene has CDR1 SGHRS and CDR2 YFSETQ. Trimming stripped 0 bases from V and 12 bases from J, with 4 bases between. This CDR3 region has 11 residues. The CDR3 reads CASSLEGPLHF. CDR3 nucleotide sequence: TGCGCCAGCAGCTTGGAGGGACCCCTCCACTTT.

The V call is TRBV5-6, the J call TRBJ1-2; 9 bases align to TRBD1. The CDR3 totals 15 residues. The germline gives CDR1 SGHDT, CDR2 YYEEEE. V lost 0 bases, J lost 7 bases, and 7 bases stayed unmatched. DNA of the CDR3: TGTGCCAGCAGCTTGGAGCGACAGGGGGTCGTTGGCTACACCTTC. It is translated as CASSLERQGVVGYTF.

The chain carries TRBV10-3 and TRBJ2-7; 8 nucleotides match TRBD2. The CDR3 spans 15 residues. V dropped 5 bases and J dropped 5; count of bases not matched to a gene: 11. The germline V gene encodes CDR1 ENHRY and CDR2 SYGVKD. CDR3 nucleotides: TGTGCCATCAGTCCAAACGGGAGGGCCGACCACGAGCAGTACTTC. Protein sequence: CAISPNGRADHEQYF.